This record looks at one TCR beta chain sequence and its context. Its specificity is not known. The data derive from a study of cytomegalovirus exposure and HLA in healthy donors. Study results and caveats: According to the study, roughly 160 TCR beta chains were cytomegalovirus-associated. Most CMV-associated TCR beta chains were later found to appear HLA-restricted. Presence/absence analyses rested on an assumption that sequencing depth was roughly uniform across donors.

In the PCR, 60 Vbeta and 13 Jbeta primers were used. Sequencing was performed with immunoSEQ multiplex PCR; in TCRdb, only in-frame clones are kept and a portion is missing. This sample has about 130,000 clones, with roughly 17% found just once. Germline V gene sequence: CDR1 SGDLS, CDR2 YYNGEE. The germline V and J ends were trimmed by 4 bases and 4 bases, with 15 bases remaining between them. The CDR3 loop spans 15 amino acids. The chain uses TRBV9 and TRBJ1-3, with D possibly TRBD1 on 5 matching bases. The TCR comes from a female donor in good health and CMV-seropositive. The sequenced sample consisted of PBMCs. For the CDR3, the DNA is TGTGCCAGCAGCCAAACGCAGGGTCTGGGAAACACCATATATTTT. Its protein product is CASSQTQGLGNTIYF.